This TCR beta chain was captured by sequencing in a study of identical twins. TCRdb re-derived calls from the 5' RACE reads in MiXCR, one entry per CDR3 protein. The sample contains around 550,000 distinct CDR3 sequences, roughly 15% of which appear only once. Study findings and constraints: Model-predicted out-of-frame TCR alpha sharing fell below observed values in monozygotic twins.

Remarks on this clonotype: The antigen remains undetermined.

Deletions cut 5 bases from V and 4 bases from J, with 21 bases between. CDR3 length: 16 amino acids. Germline CDR1 DFQATT, CDR2 SNEGSKA (reference sequence). The same sample was also studied in work on yellow fever vaccine responses in identical twins.

This receptor was identified in a woman in her late teens or twenties in good health. Sequenced material: CD4+ T cells sorted from blood. The rearrangement links TRBV20-1 to TRBJ2-1, with TRBD2 as a possible D gene (7 bases). Here the CDR3 reads CSARGRGGGPYNEQFF. DNA for the CDR3: TGCAGTGCTCGGGGTCGCGGCGGGGGCCCATACAATGAGCAGTTCTTC.